The clone carrying this TCR beta chain was detected only a few times. The record originates from a study of blood T cell repertoires in COVID-19. Study summary: Samples representing acute and convalescent COVID-19 were sourced from the United States, Italy and Spain. T cells, B-cell-depleted T cells, or PBMCs provided the cDNA or gDNA that served as material.

The CDR3 runs to 14 residues. Trimming took off 5 bases at V and 7 bases at J, with 15 bases between the two ends. The germline V gene has CDR1 SGHNT and CDR2 YENEEA. In the original processing: Estimated nucleated cell counts came from reference gene primer amplification. Clones were read by immunoSEQ multiplex PCR, and TCRdb kept only the in-frame ones, dropping some. D and trimming come from the DNA, and the V and J calls and clone size come from that table. The sample has tens of thousands of clones; roughly 84% are singletons. Material for sequencing was peripheral blood. The receptor comes from a man at least 80 years old with acute or convalescent COVID-19. V gene TRBV11-3 combines with J gene TRBJ2-1, with D tentatively TRBD1 (6 bases). The CDR3 sequence is CASSRQGSWNEQFF. For the CDR3, the DNA is TGTGCCAGCAGCCGCCAGGGGAGTTGGAATGAGCAGTTCTTC.